This TCR beta chain was observed in a study of blood T cells in healthy people across ages (dated by TCRdb to 2015 to 2017). Study-wide context: In model experiments, roughly one uniquely barcoded TCR beta cDNA molecule per two T cells was captured by template switching. Using deep sequencing normalized with unique cDNA molecular identifiers, the study measured how TCR beta repertoire diversity changes with age. Two additional independent replicas of 1 million unique cDNA reads from the same blood draw were analyzed for two donors (one aged 18 to 30 and one aged 80 or older). The donors were split into four age groups: young (average about 15 years), middle-aged (roughly 39), aged (roughly 68) and long-lived (roughly 77). To avoid experimental bias, donors of different ages were randomly spread across the sequencing lanes. Results and caveats for the whole study, not just this receptor: Estimates of total diversity from one million sequenced T cells were regarded as lower bounds and underestimates. The CMV infection status of donors was not known, potentially confounding age-related changes in expanded clonotypes. Bulk unsorted PBMC profiling prevented conclusive comparison of naive and antigen-experienced compartments. There was a strong correlation between observed TCR beta diversity and the percentage of naive T cells measured by flow cytometry. Compared with the aged group, the long-lived group had more naive CD4+ T cells, fewer expanded clones and increased TCR diversity, suggesting age selection. Observed TCR beta diversity per million T cells fell roughly linearly with age, and a significant reduction was already apparent by age roughly 40.

With regard to this clonotype: Its antigen specificity is not known. Within one base of it there is no much larger clone, and no base qualities were kept.

The protocol used for the library was 5' RACE. The listed sequencing device is Illumina HiSeq 2500. A second PCR of about 6 to 11 cycles was performed with a sample-barcoded 5' primer and a J-beta primer mix. Each TCR beta cDNA molecule received a unique molecular identifier from a template-switch 5' adaptor carrying 12 random nucleotides. Each sample yielded at least 2.5 million CDR3-containing paired-end reads. First-strand cDNA was synthesized from all RNA with the Mint cDNA synthesis kit, primed by a TRBC-specific oligonucleotide. Following uracil-DNA glycosylase treatment, a first 18-cycle PCR with universal primers M1SS and BC2_uni_R was performed on all cDNA. The source study handled its data this way. For normalization, 1 million high-quality reads, each with a distinct molecular identifier, were randomly selected from each sample. Reads with shared molecular identifiers were discarded instead of being binned into consensus sequences. MiTCR, with a Q25 quality threshold and the strictest error-elimination algorithm, was used for CDR3 identification, clonotype clustering and error correction. Lower-bound total TCR beta diversity was estimated with a nonparametric unseen species model using Euler transformation. TCRdb reran the public reads through fastp at Q25 and MiXCR, keeping productive beta chains. For every CDR3 protein sequence, its rows merge into one entry that carries the most common genes and DNA. TCRdb's processing, not the authors' own work, is the source of the V and J calls. In all, the sample holds some 860,000 distinct CDR3 sequences, and 56% of those were seen once. The ten largest clones add up to approximately 24% of the sample.

The 39 donors, aged roughly 6 to 90 years, were systemically healthy Caucasian individuals from Russia. Approximately 9.3 milliliters of peripheral blood were drawn from each donor into EDTA-treated Vacutainer tubes. Ficoll-Paque density-gradient centrifugation was used to isolate PBMCs, with at least 7 million obtained per sample. Total RNA, at least 6 micrograms per sample, was extracted from PBMCs with Trizol reagent. For every donor, an aliquot of PBMCs went through flow cytometry to measure the percentages of naive CD45RAhigh/CD27high T cells. From its cysteine to its phenylalanine, the CDR3 spans 14 amino acids. The DNA shown is the 42-base CDR3, in frame from base 1. The germline V gene (reference sequence) gives CDR1 as DFQATT and CDR2 as SNEGSKA. The junction carries 15 bases between V and J, which are trimmed by 5 bases and 2 bases respectively.

This receptor was taken from a man aged 35 to 55 in good health. The chain uses TRBV20-1 and TRBJ2-5; a tentative D match to TRBD2 spans 5 bases. Specimen: blood. At the DNA level, the sequence is TGCAGTGCTCCCCCCTTCAGCGGACAAGAGACCCAGTACTTC. Its amino acids are CSAPPFSGQETQYF.